The clone carrying this TCR beta chain came up once. The data were obtained in a study of blood T cells in healthy people across ages. The germline gives CDR1 LGHNA, CDR2 YNFKEQ. V lost 3 bases and J lost 0; bases outside the gene matches: 1. The length of the CDR3 is 14 residues. Next came a second PCR, run for about 7 to 12 cycles, which used a sample-barcoded 5' primer along with a J-beta primer mix. In TCRdb, the 5' RACE reads were re-called with MiXCR into one record per CDR3 protein. Among some 640,000 distinct CDR3 sequences, about 30% were seen once, and the ten largest hold about 15%. The chain is built from TRBV4-2 and TRBJ2-5, with 7 positions matching TRBD1. The sample comprised blood. The sequence was collected from an elderly woman in good health. The chain's CDR3 is CASSQGQHQETQYF. The CDR3 nucleotides read TGTGCCAGCAGCCAGGGACAGCACCAAGAGACCCAGTACTTC.